This T cell receptor beta chain was identified during a study of pediatric ulcerative colitis. One to two pinch biopsies were taken from the rectum during colonoscopy. Comments on this clone: Its matching antigen is unknown.

This CDR3 is 16 amino acids long. V lost 5 bases and J 0 bases, leaving 16 bases between the germline ends. CDR1 and CDR2 from the germline V gene are SGHAT and FQNNGV. The table came from immunoSEQ multiplex PCR; TCRdb's copy has only in-frame clones and leaves some out. The repertoire holds 15,000 to 20,000 clones, with 80% as singletons. Points from the study as a whole: A couple of rectal CDR3 clonotypes occurred in all ulcerative colitis patients. Repertoires came from total lymphocyte DNA, so rare subsets like regulatory T cells may be missed.

The sequence derives from a boy aged 5-17 years who was a control in a study of pediatric ulcerative colitis. This chain uses TRBV11-2 with TRBJ1-1; D is undetermined. What was sequenced was gut tissue. The chain's CDR3 is CASSRRYDGVNTEAFF. In DNA, the CDR3 is TGTGCCAGCAGCCGCAGGTATGACGGGGTGAACACTGAAGCTTTCTTT. The variable domain in full, completed from reference TRBV11-2 and TRBJ1-1, reads EAGVAQSPRYKIIEKRQSVAFWCNPISGHATLYWYQQILGQGPKLLIQFQNNGVVDDSQLPKDRFSAERLKGVDSTLKIQPAKLEDSAVYLCASSRRYDGVNTEAFFGQGTRLTVV.